This TCR beta chain was identified during a study of blood T cell repertoires in COVID-19 (dated by TCRdb to 2018 to 2021). About the study as a whole: Samples covering the acute and convalescent phases of COVID-19 were provided by collaborators in the United States, Italy and Spain. The samples were drawn from two sources: the first 160 participants of the ongoing ImmuneRACE study, and 1,000 to 1,500 subjects contributed by 6 global collaborators. The dataset comprised deeply sampled blood TCRbeta repertoires from subjects exposed to, actively infected with, or recovered from COVID-19. Nearly every sample came with metadata listing a de-identified subject ID, COVID-19 status, age in years and sex. The repertoires were made available in a free public database intended to serve as a resource for research on the immune response to SARS-CoV-2. The prospective study material was composed of cDNA or gDNA derived from T cells, B-cell-depleted T cells, or PBMCs. Where HLA class I and class II types were available, the types were taken from metadata supplied by the sample provider, not from assay-based typing.

Collaborating institutions collected whole blood in K2EDTA tubes following their own protocols. Collaborator samples were shipped for TCRbeta analysis as frozen whole blood, isolated PBMCs, or DNA extracted from either sample type. Broad study findings and their caveats: The quantity of clinical and demographic metadata differed by source and by participant and was supplied without curation.

Concerning this clone itself: This clone's antigen is unknown. Base-call qualities are not available, and no considerably larger clone is one nucleotide away.

TCRbeta CDR3 regions were amplified from genomic DNA using the immunoSEQ Assay, a bias-controlled multiplex PCR. For the original study's pipeline: The number of nucleated cells in each sample was estimated from the amplification of reference gene primers within the assay. To quantify the absolute abundance of each unique TCRbeta CDR3 rearrangement, sequence reads were collapsed and filtered. For each sample, productive Simpson clonality was calculated by taking the square root of Simpson's diversity index across productive rearrangements. Imported from immuneACCESS, the table was reduced by TCRdb to in-frame sequences with V and J called. These copies leave out some clones; in studies compared against another copy, an unresolved V gene accounts for under half, and the cause of the remainder is not known. Clone size and V and J calls were adopted from that table, with D and trimming inferred from the DNA. This sample lists 100,000 to 150,000 clones; roughly 79% were detected once. 20% to 30% of the sample belongs to the ten largest clones.

The TCR comes from a human donor in a cohort sampled during active COVID-19. The sequenced sample consisted of peripheral blood.

At the DNA level, the sequence is TGTGCCAGCAGCTCCGCCTGGGACAGTTATGGCTACACCTTC. This sequence encodes CASSSAWDSYGYTF. The V gene is TRBV6-2 or TRBV6-3 and the J gene is TRBJ1-2; 7 middle bases align to TRBD1. Including the terminal cysteine and phenylalanine, the CDR3 comprises 14 residues. Just the 42-base CDR3 DNA is kept, in frame starting at base 1. According to the germline V gene, CDR1 reads MNHEY and CDR2 reads SVGEGT. V trim: 6 bases; J trim: 5 bases; unmatched bases: 9.